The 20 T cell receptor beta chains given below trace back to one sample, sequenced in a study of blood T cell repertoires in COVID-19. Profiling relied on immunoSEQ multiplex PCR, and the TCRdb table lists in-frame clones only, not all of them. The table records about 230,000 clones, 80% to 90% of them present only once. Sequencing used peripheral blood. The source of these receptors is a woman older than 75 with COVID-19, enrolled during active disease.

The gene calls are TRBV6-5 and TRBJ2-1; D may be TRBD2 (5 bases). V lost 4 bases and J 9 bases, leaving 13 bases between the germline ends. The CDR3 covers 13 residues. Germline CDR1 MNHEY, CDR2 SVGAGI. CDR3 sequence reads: CASSSAEGSEQFF. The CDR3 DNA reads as TGTGCCAGCAGTTCGGCCGAGGGCTCTGAGCAGTTCTTC.

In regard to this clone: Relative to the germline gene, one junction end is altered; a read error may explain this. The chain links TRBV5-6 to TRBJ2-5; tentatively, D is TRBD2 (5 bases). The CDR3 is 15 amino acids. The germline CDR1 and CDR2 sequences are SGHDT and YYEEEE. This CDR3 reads CASSLAGKGQETRYF. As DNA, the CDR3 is TGTGCCAGCAGCTTGGCCGGGAAGGGCCAAGAGACCCGGTACTTC. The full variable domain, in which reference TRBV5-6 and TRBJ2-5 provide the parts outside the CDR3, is DAGVTQSPTHLIKTRGQQVTLRCSPKSGHDTVSWYQQALGQGPQFIFQYYEEEERQRGNFPDRFSGHQFPNYSSELNVNALLLGDSALYLCASSLAGKGQETRYFGPGTRLLVL.

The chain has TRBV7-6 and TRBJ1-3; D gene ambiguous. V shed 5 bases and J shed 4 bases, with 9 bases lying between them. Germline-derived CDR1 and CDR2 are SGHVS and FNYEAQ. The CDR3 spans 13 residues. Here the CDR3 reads CASSPVEGNTIYF. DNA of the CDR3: TGTGCCAGCAGCCCCGTCGAGGGAAACACCATATATTTT.

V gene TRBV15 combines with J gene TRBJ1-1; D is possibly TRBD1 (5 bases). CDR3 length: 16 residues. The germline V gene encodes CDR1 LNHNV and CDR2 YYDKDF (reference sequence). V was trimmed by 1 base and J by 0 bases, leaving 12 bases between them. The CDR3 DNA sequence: TGTGCCACCAGCAGAGGGGGCTTTCCGATGAACACTGAAGCTTTCTTT. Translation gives CATSRGGFPMNTEAFF.

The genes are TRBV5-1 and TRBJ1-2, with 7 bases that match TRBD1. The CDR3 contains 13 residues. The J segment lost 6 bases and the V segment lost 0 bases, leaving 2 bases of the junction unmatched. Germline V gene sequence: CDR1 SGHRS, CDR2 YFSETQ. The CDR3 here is CASSLVQGDGYTF. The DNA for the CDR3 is TGCGCCAGCAGCTTGGTTCAGGGGGATGGCTACACCTTC.

The CDR3 loop reads CASSLDLHRKKAGELFF. CDR3 in DNA: TGTGCCAGCAGCTTAGATCTGCACAGAAAGAAGGCCGGGGAGCTGTTTTTT. The V gene is TRBV11-2, the J gene TRBJ2-2; D ambiguous. CDR3 length: 17 residues. Germline-derived CDR1 and CDR2 are SGHAT and FQNNGV. V was cut by 0 bases and J by 6 bases, with 17 bases left in between.

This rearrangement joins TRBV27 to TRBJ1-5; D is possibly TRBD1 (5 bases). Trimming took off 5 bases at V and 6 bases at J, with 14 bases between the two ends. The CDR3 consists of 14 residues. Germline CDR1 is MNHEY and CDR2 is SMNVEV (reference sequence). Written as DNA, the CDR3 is TGTGCCAGCAGTAAGGGGTACGGTGGTCAGCCCCAGCATTTT. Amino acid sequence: CASSKGYGGQPQHF.

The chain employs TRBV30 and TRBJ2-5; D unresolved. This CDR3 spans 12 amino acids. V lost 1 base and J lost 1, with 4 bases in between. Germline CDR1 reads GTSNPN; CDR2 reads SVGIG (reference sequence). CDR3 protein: CAWSDIQETQYF. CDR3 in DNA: TGTGCCTGGAGTGATATCCAAGAGACCCAGTACTTC.

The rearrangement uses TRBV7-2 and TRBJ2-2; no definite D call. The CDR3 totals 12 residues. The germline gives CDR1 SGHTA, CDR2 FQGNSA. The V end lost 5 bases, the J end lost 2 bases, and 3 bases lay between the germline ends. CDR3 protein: CASSLNTGELFF. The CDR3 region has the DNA TGTGCCAGCAGCCTCAACACCGGGGAGCTGTTTTTT.

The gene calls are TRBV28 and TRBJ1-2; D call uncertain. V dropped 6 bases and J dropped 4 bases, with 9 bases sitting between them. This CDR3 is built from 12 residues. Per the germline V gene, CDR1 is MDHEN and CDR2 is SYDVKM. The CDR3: CASSRETYGYTF. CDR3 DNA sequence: TGTGCCAGCAGCCGGGAGACCTATGGCTACACCTTC.

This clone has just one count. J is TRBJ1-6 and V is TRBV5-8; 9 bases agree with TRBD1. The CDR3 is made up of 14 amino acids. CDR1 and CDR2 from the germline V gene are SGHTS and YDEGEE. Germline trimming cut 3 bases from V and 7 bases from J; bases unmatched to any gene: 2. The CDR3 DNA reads TGTGCCAGCAGCTGGACAGGGGTGAATTCACCCCTCCACTTT. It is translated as CASSWTGVNSPLHF.

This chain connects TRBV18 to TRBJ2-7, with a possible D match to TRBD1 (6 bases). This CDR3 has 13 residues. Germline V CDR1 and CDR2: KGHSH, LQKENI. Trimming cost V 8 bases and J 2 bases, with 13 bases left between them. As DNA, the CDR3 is TGTGCCAGCCGAATACAGGGAACCTACGAGCAGTACTTC. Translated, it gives CASRIQGTYEQYF.

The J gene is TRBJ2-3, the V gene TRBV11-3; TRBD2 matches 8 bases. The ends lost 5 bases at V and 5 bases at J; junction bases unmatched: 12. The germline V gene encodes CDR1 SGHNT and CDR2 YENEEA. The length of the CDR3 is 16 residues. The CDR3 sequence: CASSASGEREKDTQYF. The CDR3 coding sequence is TGTGCCAGCAGCGCTTCGGGGGAGCGGGAGAAAGATACGCAGTATTTT. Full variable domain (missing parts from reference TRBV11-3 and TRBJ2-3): EAGVVQSPRYKIIEKKQPVAFWCNPISGHNTLYWYLQNLGQGPELLIRYENEEAVDDSQLPKDRFSAERLKGVDSTLKIQPAELGDSAVYLCASSASGEREKDTQYFGPGTRLTVL.

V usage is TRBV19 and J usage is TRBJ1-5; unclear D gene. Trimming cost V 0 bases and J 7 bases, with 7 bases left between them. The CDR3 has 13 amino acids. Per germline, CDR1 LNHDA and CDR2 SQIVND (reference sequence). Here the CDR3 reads CASSIEVRQPQHF. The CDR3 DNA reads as TGTGCCAGTAGTATAGAAGTTCGGCAGCCCCAGCATTTT. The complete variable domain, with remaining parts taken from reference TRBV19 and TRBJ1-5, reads DGGITQSPKYLFRKEGQNVTLSCEQNLNHDAMYWYRQDPGQGLRLIYYSQIVNDFQKGDIAEGYSVSREKKESFPLTVTSAQKNPTAFYLCASSIEVRQPQHFGDGTRLSIL.

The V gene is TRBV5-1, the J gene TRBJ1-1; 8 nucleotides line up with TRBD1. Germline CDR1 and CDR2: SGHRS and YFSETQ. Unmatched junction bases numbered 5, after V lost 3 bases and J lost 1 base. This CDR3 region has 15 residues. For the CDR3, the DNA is TGCGCCAGCAGCTATCAGACAGGGGAGAACACTGAAGCTTTCTTT. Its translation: CASSYQTGENTEAFF.

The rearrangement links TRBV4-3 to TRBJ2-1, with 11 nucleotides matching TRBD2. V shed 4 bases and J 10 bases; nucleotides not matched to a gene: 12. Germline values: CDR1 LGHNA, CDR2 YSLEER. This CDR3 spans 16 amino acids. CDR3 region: CASSLKRIAGGGEQFF. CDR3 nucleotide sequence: TGCGCCAGCAGCCTAAAGCGAATAGCGGGAGGGGGCGAGCAGTTCTTC.

CDR3 region: CASSQVDRGNYGYTF. CDR3 nucleotide sequence: TGTGCCAGCAGCCAAGTTGACAGGGGAAACTATGGCTACACCTTC. This sequence joins TRBV3-1 (or the pseudogene TRBV3-2) and TRBJ1-2, with 8 positions matching TRBD1. From germline, CDR1 is LGHDT and CDR2 YNNKEL (reference sequence). CDR3 length equals 15 residues. Trimming took 1 base from V and 2 from J; bases not matched to a gene: 3.

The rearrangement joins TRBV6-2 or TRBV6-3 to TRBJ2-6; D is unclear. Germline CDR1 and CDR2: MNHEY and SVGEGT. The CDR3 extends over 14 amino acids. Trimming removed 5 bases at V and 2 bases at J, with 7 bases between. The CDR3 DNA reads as TGTGCCAGCAGTCGTCAGGCTGGGGCCAACGTCCTGACTTTC. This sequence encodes CASSRQAGANVLTF.

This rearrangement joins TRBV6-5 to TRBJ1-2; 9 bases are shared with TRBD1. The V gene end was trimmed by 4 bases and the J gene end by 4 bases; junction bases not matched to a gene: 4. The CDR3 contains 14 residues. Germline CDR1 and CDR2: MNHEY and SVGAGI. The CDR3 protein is CASSFRDRAYGYTF. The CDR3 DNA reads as TGTGCCAGCAGTTTCAGGGACAGGGCCTATGGCTACACCTTC.

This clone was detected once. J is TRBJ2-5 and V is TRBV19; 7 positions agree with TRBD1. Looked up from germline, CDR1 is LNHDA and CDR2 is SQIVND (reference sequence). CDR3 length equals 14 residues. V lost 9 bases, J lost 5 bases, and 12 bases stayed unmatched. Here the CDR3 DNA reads TGTGCCAGATTCAGACAGGGCTGGCGGGAGACCCAGTACTTC. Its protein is CARFRQGWRETQYF.